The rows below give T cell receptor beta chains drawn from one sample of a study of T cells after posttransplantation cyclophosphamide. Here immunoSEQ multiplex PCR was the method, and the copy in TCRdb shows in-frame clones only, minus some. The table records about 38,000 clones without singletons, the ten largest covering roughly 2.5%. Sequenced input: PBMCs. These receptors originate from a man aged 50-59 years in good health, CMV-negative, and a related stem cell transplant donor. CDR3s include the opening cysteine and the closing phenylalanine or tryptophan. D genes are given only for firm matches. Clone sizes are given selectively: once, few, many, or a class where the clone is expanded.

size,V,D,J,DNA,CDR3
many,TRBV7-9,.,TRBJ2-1,TGTGCCAGCAGCTTAGGGCAGGTAATCAATGAGCAGTTCTTC,CASSLGQVINEQFF
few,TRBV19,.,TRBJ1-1,TGTGCCAGTAGTAATGGGCAGAACACTGAAGCTTTCTTT,CASSNGQNTEAFF
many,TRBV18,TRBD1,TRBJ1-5,TGTGCCAGCTCCAAAAGGGACAGGGATCAGCCCCAGCATTTT,CASSKRDRDQPQHF
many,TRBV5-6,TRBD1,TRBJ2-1,TGTGCCAGCAGCCACTGGGGACAGGGGAAAGGTGAGCAGTTCTTC,CASSHWGQGKGEQFF
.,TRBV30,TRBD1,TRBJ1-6,TGTGCCTGGAACCCTGACAGGGGCGGTTCGAATTCACCCCTCCACTTT,CAWNPDRGGSNSPLHF
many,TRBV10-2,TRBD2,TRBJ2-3,TGCGCCAACGGACTAGCGGGAGGAGATACGCAGTATTTT,CANGLAGGDTQYF
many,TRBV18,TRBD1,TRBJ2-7,TGTGCCAGCTCACGGGACAGGGAATTGAATATCTACGAGCAGTACTTC,CASSRDRELNIYEQYF
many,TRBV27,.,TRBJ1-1,TGTGCCAGCAGCTCCCGGGGAGAGAACACTGAAGCTTTCTTT,CASSSRGENTEAFF
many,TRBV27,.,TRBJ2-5,TGTGCCAGCAGACGACTGTCCAATTTGGGAGAGACCCAGTACTTC,CASRRLSNLGETQYF
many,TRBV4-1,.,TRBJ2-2,TGCGCCAGCAGCCAAGTCTTCGGTGACAGAGATAACACCGGGGAGCTGTTTTTT,CASSQVFGDRDNTGELFF
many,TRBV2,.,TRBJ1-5,TGTGCCAGCAGCAACAGGGTTCATCAGCCCCAGCATTTT,CASSNRVHQPQHF
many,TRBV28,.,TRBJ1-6,TGTGCCAGCATCTCCTACTATAATTCACCCCTCCACTTT,CASISYYNSPLHF
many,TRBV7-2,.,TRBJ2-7,TGTGCCAGCAGTACACACACCCTGACCTACGAGCAGTACTTC,CASSTHTLTYEQYF
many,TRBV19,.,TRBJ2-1,TGTGCCAGTAGTATGGTTTCGGTTTACAATGAGCAGTTCTTC,CASSMVSVYNEQFF
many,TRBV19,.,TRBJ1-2,TGTGCCAGTGAACAGGTCCCTAACTATGGCTACACCTTC,CASEQVPNYGYTF
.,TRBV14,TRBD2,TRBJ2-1,TGTGCCAGCAGCCAGCTAGCGGGAGTTCATGAGCAGTTCTTC,CASSQLAGVHEQFF
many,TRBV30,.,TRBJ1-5,TGTGCCTGGACGGCGGCATATAGCAATCAGCCCCAGCATTTT,CAWTAAYSNQPQHF
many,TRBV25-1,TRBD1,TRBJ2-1,TGTGCCAGCAGTGGCCTGGGACAGCCCTACAATGAGCAGTTCTTC,CASSGLGQPYNEQFF
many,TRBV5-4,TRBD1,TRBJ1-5,TGTGCCAGCAGCCATGGACAGGGGGCGAATCAGCCCCAGCATTTT,CASSHGQGANQPQHF
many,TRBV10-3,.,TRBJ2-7,TGTGCCATCAGGACAGAAGATTCCTACGAGCAGTACTTC,CAIRTEDSYEQYF